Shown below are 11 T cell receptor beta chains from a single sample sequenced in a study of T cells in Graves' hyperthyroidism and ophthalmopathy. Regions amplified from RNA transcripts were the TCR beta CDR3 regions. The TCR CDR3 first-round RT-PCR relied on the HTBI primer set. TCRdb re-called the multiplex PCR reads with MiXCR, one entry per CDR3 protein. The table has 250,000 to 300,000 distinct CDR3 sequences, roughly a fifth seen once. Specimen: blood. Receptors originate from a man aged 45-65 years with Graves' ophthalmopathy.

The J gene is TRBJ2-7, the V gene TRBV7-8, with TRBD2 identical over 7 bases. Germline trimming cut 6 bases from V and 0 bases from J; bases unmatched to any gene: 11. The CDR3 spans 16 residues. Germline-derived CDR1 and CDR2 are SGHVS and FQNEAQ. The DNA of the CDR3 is TGTGCCAGCAGTCTTTTCTTGAGCGGGATCTCCTACGAGCAGTACTTC. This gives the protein CASSLFLSGISYEQYF.

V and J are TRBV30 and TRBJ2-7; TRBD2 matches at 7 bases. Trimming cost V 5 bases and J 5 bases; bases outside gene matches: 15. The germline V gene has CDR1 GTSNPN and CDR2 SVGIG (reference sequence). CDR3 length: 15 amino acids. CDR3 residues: CAWVPPRGLHDEQYF. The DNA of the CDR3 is TGTGCCTGGGTACCCCCCCGGGGACTACACGACGAGCAGTACTTC.

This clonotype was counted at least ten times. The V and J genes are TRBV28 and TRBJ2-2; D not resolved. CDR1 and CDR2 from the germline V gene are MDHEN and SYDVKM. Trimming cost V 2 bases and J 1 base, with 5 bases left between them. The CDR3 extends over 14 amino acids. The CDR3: CASSLPENTGELFF. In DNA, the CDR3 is TGTGCCAGCAGTTTACCCGAGAACACCGGGGAGCTGTTTTTT.

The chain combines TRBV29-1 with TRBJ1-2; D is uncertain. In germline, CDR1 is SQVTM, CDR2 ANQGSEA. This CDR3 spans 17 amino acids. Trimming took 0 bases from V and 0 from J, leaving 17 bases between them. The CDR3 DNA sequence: TGCAGCGTTGAAGAGTTAATGCGCCGAGGCTCTAACTATGGCTACACCTTC. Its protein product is CSVEELMRRGSNYGYTF.

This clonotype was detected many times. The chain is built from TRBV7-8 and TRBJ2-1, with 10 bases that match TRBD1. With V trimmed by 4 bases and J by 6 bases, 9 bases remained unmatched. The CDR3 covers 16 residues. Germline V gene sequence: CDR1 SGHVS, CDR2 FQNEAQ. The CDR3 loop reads CASSSTGQGVFNEQFF. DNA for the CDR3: TGTGCCAGCAGCTCGACCGGACAGGGGGTGTTCAATGAGCAGTTCTTC.

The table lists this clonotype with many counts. The CDR3 is CASTLTGGGYNEQFF. The CDR3 region has the DNA TGTGCCAGCACCCTAACGGGGGGAGGTTACAATGAGCAGTTCTTC. V usage is TRBV28 and J usage is TRBJ2-1, with TRBD2 identical over 7 bases. This CDR3 has 15 residues. With V trimmed by 7 bases and J by 4 bases, 10 bases remained unmatched. In germline, CDR1 is MDHEN, CDR2 SYDVKM.

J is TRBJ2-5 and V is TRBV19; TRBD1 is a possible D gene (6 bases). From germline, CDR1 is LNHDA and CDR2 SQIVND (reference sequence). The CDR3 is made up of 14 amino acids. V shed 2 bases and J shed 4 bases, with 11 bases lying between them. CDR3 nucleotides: TGTGCCAGTAGTATAACAGGGTTTCCAGAGACCCAGTACTTC. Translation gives CASSITGFPETQYF.

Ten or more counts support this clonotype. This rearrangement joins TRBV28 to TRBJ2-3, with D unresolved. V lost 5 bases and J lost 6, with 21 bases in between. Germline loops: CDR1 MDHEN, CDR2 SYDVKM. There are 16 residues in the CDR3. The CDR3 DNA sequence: TGTGCCAGCAGTCGACTCCGGGCCGCCATGGAGGATACGCAGTATTTT. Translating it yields CASSRLRAAMEDTQYF. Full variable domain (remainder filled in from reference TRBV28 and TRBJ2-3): DVKVTQSSRYLVKRTGEKVFLECVQDMDHENMFWYRQDPGLGLRLIYFSYDVKMKEKGDIPEGYSVSREKKERFSLILESASTNQTSMYLCASSRLRAAMEDTQYFGPGTRLTVL.

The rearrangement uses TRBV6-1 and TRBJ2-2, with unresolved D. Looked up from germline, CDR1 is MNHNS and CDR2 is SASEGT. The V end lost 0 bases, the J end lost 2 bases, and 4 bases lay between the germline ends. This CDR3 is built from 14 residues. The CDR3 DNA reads TGTGCCAGCAGTGAAGCTTTCAACACCGGGGAGCTGTTTTTT. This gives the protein CASSEAFNTGELFF.

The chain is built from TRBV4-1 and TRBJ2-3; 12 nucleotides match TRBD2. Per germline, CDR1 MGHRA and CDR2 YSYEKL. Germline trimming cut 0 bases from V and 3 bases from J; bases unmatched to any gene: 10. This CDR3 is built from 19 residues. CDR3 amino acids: CASSQETLAGGQWTDTQYF. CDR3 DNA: TGCGCCAGCAGCCAAGAAACTCTAGCGGGAGGGCAGTGGACAGATACGCAGTATTTT.

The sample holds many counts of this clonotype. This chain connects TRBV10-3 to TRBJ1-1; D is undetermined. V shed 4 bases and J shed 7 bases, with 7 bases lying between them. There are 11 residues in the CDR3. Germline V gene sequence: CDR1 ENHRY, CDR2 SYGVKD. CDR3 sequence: CAISGQDEAFF. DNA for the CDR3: TGTGCCATCAGTGGACAAGATGAAGCTTTCTTT.